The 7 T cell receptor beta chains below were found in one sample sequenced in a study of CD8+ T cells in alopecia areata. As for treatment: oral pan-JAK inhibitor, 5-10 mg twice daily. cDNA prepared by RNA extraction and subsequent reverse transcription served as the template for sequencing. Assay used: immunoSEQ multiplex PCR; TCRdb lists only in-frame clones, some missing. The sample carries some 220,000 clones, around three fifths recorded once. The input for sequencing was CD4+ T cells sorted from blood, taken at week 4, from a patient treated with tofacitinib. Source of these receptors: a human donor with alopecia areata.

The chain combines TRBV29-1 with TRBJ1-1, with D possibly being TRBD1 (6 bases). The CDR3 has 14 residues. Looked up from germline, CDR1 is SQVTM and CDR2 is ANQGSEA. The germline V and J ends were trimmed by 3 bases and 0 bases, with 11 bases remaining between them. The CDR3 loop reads CSVEGGRVNTEAFF. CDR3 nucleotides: TGCAGCGTTGAGGGGGGCCGAGTGAACACTGAAGCTTTCTTT.

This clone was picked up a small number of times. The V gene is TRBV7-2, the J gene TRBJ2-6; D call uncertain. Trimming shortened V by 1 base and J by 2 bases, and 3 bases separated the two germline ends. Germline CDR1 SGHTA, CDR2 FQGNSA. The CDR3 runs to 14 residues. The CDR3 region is CASSLGTGANVLTF. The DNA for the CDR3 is TGTGCCAGCAGCTTAGGGACTGGGGCCAACGTCCTGACTTTC.

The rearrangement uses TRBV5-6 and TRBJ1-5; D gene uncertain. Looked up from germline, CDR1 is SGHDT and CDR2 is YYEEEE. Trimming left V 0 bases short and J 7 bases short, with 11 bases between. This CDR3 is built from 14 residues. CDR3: CASSLAGGNQPQHF. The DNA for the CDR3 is TGTGCCAGCAGCTTGGCCGGAGGGAACCAGCCCCAGCATTTT.

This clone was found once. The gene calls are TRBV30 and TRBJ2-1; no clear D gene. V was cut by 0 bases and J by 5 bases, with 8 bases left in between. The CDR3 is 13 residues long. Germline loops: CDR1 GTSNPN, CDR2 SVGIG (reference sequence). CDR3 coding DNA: TGTGCCTGGAGTGTACCAATAAACAATGAGCAGTTCTTC. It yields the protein CAWSVPINNEQFF.

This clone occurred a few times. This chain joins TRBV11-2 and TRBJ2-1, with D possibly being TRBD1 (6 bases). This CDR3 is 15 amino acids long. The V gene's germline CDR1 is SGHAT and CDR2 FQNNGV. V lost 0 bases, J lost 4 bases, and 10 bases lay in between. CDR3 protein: CASSLDRGTYNEQFF. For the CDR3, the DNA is TGTGCCAGCAGCTTAGATAGGGGGACGTACAATGAGCAGTTCTTC.

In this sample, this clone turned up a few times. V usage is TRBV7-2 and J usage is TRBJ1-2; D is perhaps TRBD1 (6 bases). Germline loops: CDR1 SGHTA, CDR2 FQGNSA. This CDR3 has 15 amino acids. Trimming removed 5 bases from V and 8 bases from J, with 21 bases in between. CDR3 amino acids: CASSREAGDARGYTF. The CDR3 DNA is TGTGCCAGCAGCCGAGAAGCAGGGGACGCTCGGGGCTACACCTTC.

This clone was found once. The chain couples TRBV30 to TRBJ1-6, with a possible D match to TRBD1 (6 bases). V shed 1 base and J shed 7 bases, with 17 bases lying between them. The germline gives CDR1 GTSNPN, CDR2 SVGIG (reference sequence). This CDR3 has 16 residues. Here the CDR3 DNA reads TGTGCCTGGAGTGATGAAATCGGACAGATAAATTCACCCCTCCACTTT. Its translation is CAWSDEIGQINSPLHF.